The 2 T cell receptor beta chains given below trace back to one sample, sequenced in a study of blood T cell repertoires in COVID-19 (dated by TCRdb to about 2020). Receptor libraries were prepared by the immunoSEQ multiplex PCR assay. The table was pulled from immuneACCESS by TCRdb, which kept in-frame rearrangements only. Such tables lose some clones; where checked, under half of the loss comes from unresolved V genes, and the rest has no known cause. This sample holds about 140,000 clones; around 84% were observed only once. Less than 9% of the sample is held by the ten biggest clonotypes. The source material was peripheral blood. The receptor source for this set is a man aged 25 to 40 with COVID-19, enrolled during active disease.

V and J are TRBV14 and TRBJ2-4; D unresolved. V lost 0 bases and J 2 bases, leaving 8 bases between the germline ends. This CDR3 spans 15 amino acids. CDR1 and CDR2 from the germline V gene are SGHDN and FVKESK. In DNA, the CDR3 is TGTGCCAGCAGCCAAGACCCCTTAACCAAAAACATTCAGTACTTC. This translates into CASSQDPLTKNIQYF.

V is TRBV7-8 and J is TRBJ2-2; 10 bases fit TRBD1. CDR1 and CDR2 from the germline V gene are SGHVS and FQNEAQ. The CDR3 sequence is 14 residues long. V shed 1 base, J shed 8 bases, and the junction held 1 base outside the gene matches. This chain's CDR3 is CASSLGQGAGELFF. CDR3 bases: TGTGCCAGCAGCTTAGGACAGGGGGCAGGGGAGCTGTTTTTT.